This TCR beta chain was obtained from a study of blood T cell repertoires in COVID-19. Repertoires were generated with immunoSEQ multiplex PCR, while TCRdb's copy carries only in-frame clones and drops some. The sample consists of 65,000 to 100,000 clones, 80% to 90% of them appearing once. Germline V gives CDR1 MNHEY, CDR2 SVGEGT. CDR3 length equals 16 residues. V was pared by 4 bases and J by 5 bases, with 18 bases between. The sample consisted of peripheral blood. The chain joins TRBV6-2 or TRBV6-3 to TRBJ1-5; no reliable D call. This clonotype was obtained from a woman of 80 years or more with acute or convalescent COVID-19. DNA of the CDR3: TGTGCCAGCAGTTCTGTTTTTCGAGGAGGGTATCAGCCCCAGCATTTT. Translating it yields CASSSVFRGGYQPQHF.